This TCR beta chain came from a study of glioma-infiltrating T cells after dendritic cell vaccination. Only patients with spare fresh-frozen tumor and over two years of follow-up were included. PBMC were collected before vaccination, two weeks after the third vaccination, and at progression. Amplification used 60 V beta primers and 13 J beta primers. Measured with immunoSEQ multiplex PCR; TCRdb has only the in-frame clones, and not every one. The table records approximately 48,000 clones, 85% of them present only once. Sequencing used blood, obtained before dendritic cell vaccination. The sequence was obtained from a human donor with glioblastoma.

CDR3 coding DNA: TGTGCCAGCAGTGAGGGCCAGGGCACCACAGATACGCAGTATTTT. Amino acid sequence: CASSEGQGTTDTQYF. The chain is built from TRBV6-4 and TRBJ2-3, with D possibly being TRBD1 (5 bases). Germline-derived CDR1 and CDR2 are MRHNA and SNTAGT. The CDR3 spans 15 residues. V was shortened by 3 bases and J by 2 bases, with 12 bases between the two germline ends.